Included here is one T cell receptor (beta chain) sequence, with context. Its target is unknown. The CDR3 is 13 residues long. In germline, CDR1 is SQVTM, CDR2 ANQGSEA. The V segment lost 8 bases and the J segment 3 bases; nucleotides outside the gene matches: 9. The data were taken from a study of CD8+ T cells in alopecia areata. Study-wide background: Oral tofacitinib (5 to 10 mg twice daily) was administered to treated patients.

Treatment meaning: oral pan-JAK inhibitor, 5-10 mg twice daily. Reverse transcribed after extraction, RNA yielded cDNA as the sequencing template. Using immunoSEQ multiplex PCR, the repertoire was profiled, and TCRdb retains in-frame clones only, with some absent. The sample records about 64,000 clones, around 42% being singletons. Notes on the study in general: Lesional scalp exceeded normal scalp in clonality, especially in alopecia totalis/universalis. Scalp data also include sequences from resident alphabeta T cells of normal skin.

This sequence originates from a human donor with alopecia areata. This chain links TRBV29-1 with TRBJ2-7; 8 bases agree with TRBD2. Here the sequenced sample was CD8+ T cells sorted from blood, taken at roughly week 36, from a patient treated with tofacitinib. This CDR3 is CSIRTSRNYEQYF. CDR3 nucleotide sequence: TGCAGCATAAGGACTAGCCGTAACTACGAGCAGTACTTC.